This T cell receptor beta chain comes out of a study of T cell repertoires in cytomegalovirus infection (dated by TCRdb to the late 2010s). Regarding the complete study: Alongside well-studied HLA-B-restricted epitopes, the peptide stimulations were aimed at recently identified HLA-C-restricted CMV epitopes, whose presentation resists viral immunomodulation. Donor HLA type was relevant to the analysis, because carriage of CMV infection together with the matching HLA type was indicated by public TCR beta signatures. What the authors observed across the whole study: The ex vivo response was dominated by HLA-C-restricted CMV-specific TCR beta clonotypes, which also provided the single most frequent clonotype in two of eight donors. Cumulative frequency of public TCR beta family members discriminated carriers of CMV infection plus the relevant HLA type in this cohort and an independent roughly 330-donor cohort.

In light of the paper, this sample's treatment or condition label describes: in vitro stimulation with specific CMV peptide epitopes to enrich CMV-specific T cells. The CDR3 sequence holds 13 residues, the cysteine and phenylalanine included. Left in the record is the CDR3 DNA by itself, 39 bases read in frame from the first base. CDR1 and CDR2, looked up from the germline V gene (reference sequence), are SEHNR and FQNEAQ. Trimming removed 5 bases from V and 2 bases from J, leaving 9 bases between the germline ends. Reads for this sample came from an Illumina HiSeq 1500. Starting from the raw public reads, TCRdb applied fastp trimming at Q25, assembled clones with MiXCR and retained in-frame beta chains. CDR3 protein duplicates are merged, each entry listing the most common genes and DNA. This sample gives approximately 110,000 distinct CDR3 sequences in total; over 25% of them show up just once. Around two fifths of the sample goes to the ten largest clones.

This clonotype was counted a few times. No antigen is known for it. Base qualities were left out, and no much larger clone turns up one base away. This receptor was obtained from a human donor in good health (CMV status not recorded). Some clones in this sample may be carry-over from other donors' samples. This chain is built from TRBV7-9 and TRBJ1-2; TRBD1 could be the D gene, as 5 bases match. This material consisted of CD8+ T cells from cultured PBMCs, taken from culture after CMV antigen stimulation. In nucleotides, the sequence is TGTGCCAGCAGCAGCGACAGCAACTATGGCTACACCTTC. It translates as CASSSDSNYGYTF.